The entry that follows covers one T cell receptor beta chain sequence. Its matching antigen is unknown. Amplification of TCR beta CDR3 regions used RNA as the template. The TCR CDR3 was amplified in a first-round RT-PCR using the HTBI primer set. From the multiplex PCR reads, TCRdb called clonotypes with MiXCR, one entry per CDR3 protein. The sample consists of hundreds of thousands of distinct CDR3 sequences, approximately 14% of them appearing once. The data belong to a study of T cells in Graves' hyperthyroidism and ophthalmopathy. Notes on the study in general: Most thyroid clonotypes expanded above 0.001 appeared in blood too. Onset of ophthalmopathy came a median around 7.1 months after the model predicted it.

CDR1 and CDR2 (germline): DFQATT, SNEGSKA (reference sequence). The V gene lost 3 bases and the J gene lost 2 bases, with 11 bases spanning the gap. CDR3 size: 13 residues. The sequencing sample was made of blood. The chain couples TRBV20-1 to TRBJ2-7, with D maybe TRBD1 (5 bases). This TCR was recovered from an older woman with Graves' ophthalmopathy. The CDR3 sequence is CSASGARTYEQYF. The DNA of the CDR3 is TGCAGTGCTAGTGGGGCGAGAACCTACGAGCAGTACTTC.